Below are 20 T cell receptor beta chains sequenced from a single sample in a study of T-cell reconstitution after alpha-beta-depleted transplantation in children. Unique molecular identifiers were incorporated during preparation of the TCRbeta library. TCRdb passed the PCR reads through MiXCR, listing each CDR3 protein once. The sample lists 40,000 to 55,000 distinct CDR3 sequences; around a tenth were seen once. The material sequenced was PBMCs, mostly from graft donor cells, taken 60 days after TCRalphabeta/CD19-depleted stem cell transplant. Every receptor here comes from a male patient aged 2 to 10 who had a stem cell transplant for chronic granulomatous disease, so the T cells may come from the graft donor.

The V and J genes are TRBV7-9 and TRBJ1-2, with D unclear. Trimming left V 10 bases short and J 4 bases short, with 10 bases between. Germline CDR1 is SEHNR and CDR2 is FQNEAQ (reference sequence). This CDR3 spans 11 amino acids. In DNA form, the CDR3 reads TGTGCCATCCCGAGTGGCTATGGCTACACCTTC. This gives the protein CAIPSGYGYTF.

The chain couples TRBV23-1 to TRBJ2-7; D unclear. TRBV23-1 is an ORF for which the function is uncertain. This CDR3 region has 13 residues. V lost 1 base, J lost 4 bases, and 8 bases lay in between. This CDR3 is CASSQWVGYEQYF. For the CDR3, the DNA is TGCGCCAGCAGTCAATGGGTGGGTTACGAGCAGTACTTC.

The rearrangement links TRBV19 to TRBJ1-4; D might be TRBD1 (6 bases). With 6 bases removed from V and 11 bases from J, the gap between germline ends came to 13 bases. This CDR3 has 12 amino acids. Germline assignment: CDR1 LNHDA and CDR2 SQIVND (reference sequence). CDR3 sequence reads: CASSPGGGKLFF. CDR3 nucleotide sequence: TGTGCCAGTAGCCCGGGAGGGGGGAAACTGTTTTTT.

This clonotype was observed many times. The chain employs TRBV10-2 and TRBJ2-3; TRBD2 matches 7 bases. From germline, CDR1 is WSHSY and CDR2 SAAADI. The CDR3 has 14 residues. J gave up 3 bases and V 8 bases, and 8 bases lay outside the gene matches. This CDR3 reads CASLSGRLTDTQYF. The DNA of the CDR3 is TGCGCCAGCCTTAGCGGGCGGTTGACAGATACGCAGTATTTT.

This clonotype was seen repeatedly, ten times or more. V and J are TRBV27 and TRBJ1-1; TRBD1 agrees at 7 bases. CDR1 is MNHEY and CDR2 is SMNVEV in the germline V gene (reference sequence). The CDR3 has 15 residues. The V and J ends lost 8 bases and 7 bases, in that order; junction bases with no gene match: 16. The CDR3 is CASRFRTGPRGEAFF. Written as DNA, the CDR3 is TGTGCCAGCCGCTTCCGGACAGGCCCCAGGGGTGAAGCTTTCTTT.

This clonotype was observed many times. The rearrangement uses TRBV7-9 and TRBJ2-7; 7 nucleotides align to TRBD2. CDR3 length equals 15 residues. The germline V gene encodes CDR1 SEHNR and CDR2 FQNEAQ (reference sequence). Trimming cost V 2 bases and J 2 bases; bases outside gene matches: 6. Here the CDR3 DNA reads TGTGCCAGCAGCTTAACCGGGACTACCACCTACGAGCAGTACTTC. Protein sequence: CASSLTGTTTYEQYF. The full variable domain, in which reference TRBV7-9 and TRBJ2-7 provide the parts outside the CDR3, is DTGVSQNPRHKITKRGQNVTFRCDPISEHNRLYWYRQTLGQGPEFLTYFQNEAQLEKSRLLSDRFSAERPKGSFSTLEIQRTEQGDSAMYLCASSLTGTTTYEQYFGPGTRLTVT.

The sample holds many counts of this clonotype. CDR3 in DNA: TGTGCCAGCAGCCATCGCGGTCGTATCCAAGAGACCCAGTACTTC. Translated, it gives CASSHRGRIQETQYF. J is TRBJ2-5 and V is TRBV3-1, with unresolved D. Germline V CDR1 and CDR2: LGHDT, YNNKEL (reference sequence). This CDR3 comprises 15 residues. Trimming pared 3 bases from V and 1 base from J, leaving 12 bases between.

This clonotype was picked up many times. The chain carries TRBV3-1 and TRBJ2-2; D might be TRBD1 (6 bases). Germline CDR1 is LGHDT and CDR2 is YNNKEL (reference sequence). V lost 1 base and J lost 7, with 10 bases in between. This CDR3 has 14 residues. As DNA, the CDR3 is TGTGCCAGCAGCCAAGCGACAGGATACGGGGAGCTGTTTTTT. Translated, it gives CASSQATGYGELFF.

This clonotype was recorded at least ten times. The CDR3 reads CASSYGGGQGNQPQHF. The CDR3 DNA reads TGTGCCAGCAGCTACGGCGGGGGTCAGGGGAATCAGCCCCAGCATTTT. V is TRBV7-2 and J is TRBJ1-5, with a possible D match to TRBD1 (6 bases). V was clipped by 4 bases and J by 4 bases, with 17 bases between them. CDR3 length equals 16 residues. Germline V gene data show CDR1 as SGHTA and CDR2 as FQGNSA.

This clonotype was detected ten times or more. The chain carries TRBV11-3 and TRBJ2-2; D might be TRBD1 (6 bases). The V gene's germline CDR1 is SGHNT and CDR2 YENEEA. This CDR3 has 13 amino acids. Trimming cost V 4 bases and J 5 bases, with 8 bases left between them. The CDR3 DNA is TGTGCCAGCAGCTCAACAGGGACCGGGGAGCTGTTTTTT. This gives the protein CASSSTGTGELFF.

This clonotype was seen many times. The chain employs TRBV20-1 and TRBJ2-3; 13 bases are a match to TRBD2. The CDR3 loop spans 16 amino acids. V gave up 3 bases and J gave up 2 bases; unmatched junction bases: 5. CDR1 and CDR2 (germline): DFQATT, SNEGSKA (reference sequence). The CDR3 nucleotides are TGCAGTGCTAGGGGGACTAGCGGGGACCTCACAGATACGCAGTATTTT. Encoded protein: CSARGTSGDLTDTQYF.

This clonotype was counted a few times. V gene TRBV30 combines with J gene TRBJ2-1; D gene ambiguous. The CDR3 extends over 15 amino acids. V was pared by 2 bases and J by 0 bases, with 11 bases between. Germline V gene lookup returns CDR1 GTSNPN and CDR2 SVGIG (reference sequence). CDR3 nucleotides: TGTGCCTGGAGTCAAGACACGATCTCCTACAATGAGCAGTTCTTC. Translating gives CAWSQDTISYNEQFF.

About this clonotype itself: A clone one base away is much larger, so this may be a read error. V is TRBV5-8 and J is TRBJ2-5, with 10 bases identical to TRBD1. Germline CDR1 SGHTS, CDR2 YDEGEE. The CDR3 totals 12 residues. CDR3 in amino acids: CARSWTGGIQYF. DNA of the CDR3: TGTGCCAGGAGCTGGACAGGGGGGATCCAGTACTTC.

Worth noting for this clonotype: With a much larger clone just one base away, this may be a read error. V usage is TRBV6-4 and J usage is TRBJ2-3; weak D call: TRBD1 (6 bases). Germline assignment: CDR1 MRHNA and CDR2 SNTAGT. The V end was cut by 0 bases, the J end by 4 bases, with 11 bases between. The CDR3 contains 15 residues. DNA of the CDR3: TGTGCCAGCAGTGACTCGTTGGACAGCGCAGATACGCAGTATTTT. It specifies CASSDSLDSADTQYF.

This clonotype was detected many times. The chain combines TRBV4-2 with TRBJ2-3, with no clear D. Trimming cost V 1 base and J 1 base, with 9 bases left between them. The CDR3 is 15 residues long. Germline V lookup: CDR1 LGHNA, CDR2 YNFKEQ. CDR3 sequence (DNA): TGTGCCAGCAGCCAAGGATCCAGAGGCACAGATACGCAGTATTTT. Its translation is CASSQGSRGTDTQYF.

V and J are TRBV19 and TRBJ2-5, with a tentative D call TRBD2 (6 bases). Germline CDR1 LNHDA, CDR2 SQIVND (reference sequence). The CDR3 runs to 13 residues. Trimming cost V 8 bases and J 5 bases, with 15 bases left between them. Here the CDR3 reads CASSLGLAETQYF. The CDR3 DNA reads as TGTGCCAGTTCCCTCGGCCTAGCGGAGACCCAGTACTTC.

This clonotype was seen only a few times. J is TRBJ2-4 and V is TRBV9, with TRBD2 identical over 7 bases. This CDR3 has 14 amino acids. Per the germline V gene, CDR1 is SGDLS and CDR2 is YYNGEE. Trimming took 0 bases from V and 9 from J; bases not matched to a gene: 6. For the CDR3, the DNA is TGTGCCAGCAGCGTAGGTTCCAGGGAGGGCATTCAGTACTTC. This codes for CASSVGSREGIQYF. Drawing the rest from reference TRBV9 and TRBJ2-4, the complete variable domain is DSGVTQTPKHLITATGQRVTLRCSPRSGDLSVYWYQQSLDQGLQFLIQYYNGEERAKGNILERFSAQQFPDLHSELNLSSLELGDSALYFCASSVGSREGIQYFGAGTRLSVL.

With regard to this clonotype: This could be a read error, since a much larger clone is one nucleotide away. The CDR3 bases are TGTGCCAGCAGTTTTGATGCTAATGAAAAACTGTTATTT. Residues: CASSFDANEKLLF. V and J are TRBV28 and TRBJ1-4; D remains unclear. This CDR3 is built from 13 residues. In germline, CDR1 is MDHEN, CDR2 SYDVKM. The variable domain in full, with the rest retrieved from reference TRBV28 and TRBJ1-4, is DVKVTQSSRYLVKRTGEKVFLECVQDMDHENMFWYRQDPGLGLRLIYFSYDVKMKEKGDIPEGYSVSREKKERFSLILESASTNQTSMYLCASSFDANEKLLFGSGTQLSVL.

The table lists this clonotype with many counts. The V and J genes are TRBV20-1 and TRBJ2-7; TRBD1 agrees at 9 bases. After removal of 6 bases from V and 2 bases from J, the junction contained 8 bases not matched to a gene. The length of the CDR3 is 14 residues. Germline loops: CDR1 DFQATT, CDR2 SNEGSKA (reference sequence). The CDR3 sequence: CSAPPGTGTYEQYF. The CDR3 DNA sequence: TGCAGTGCCCCCCCCGGGACAGGGACCTACGAGCAGTACTTC.

This clonotype was counted at least ten times. This chain connects TRBV21-1 to TRBJ1-2; no check of the table's D call, TRBD1, against the DNA was made. TRBV21-1 is a documented pseudogene. This CDR3 has 15 residues. CDR3 loop: CASSKDNRGDYGYTF. In nucleotides, the CDR3 is TGTGCCAGCAGCAAAGATAACAGAGGGGACTATGGCTACACCTTC.